A selection of T cell receptor beta chains follows, all from one sample in a study of regulatory T cells in long-lasting Graves disease. One entry per CDR3 protein results from TCRdb running MiXCR on the multiplex PCR reads. The sample has nearly 350,000 distinct CDR3 sequences; about 19% are singletons. The sample was peripheral blood mononuclear cells (PBMCs), taken when the disease was refractory, from a patient treated with antithyroid drugs. The receptors stem from a female donor with Graves disease. Each CDR3 is given with its conserved first and last residue. D genes are given only for firm matches. Size tells how often a clone was seen (once, few, many) or the class of an expanded clone, and some rows leave it out.

J gene	clone size	V gene	D gene	CDR3 protein	CDR3 DNA
TRBJ1-6	.	TRBV27	.	CASSPPRGSYNSPLHF	TGTGCCAGCAGTCCTCCCCGGGGATCTTATAATTCACCCCTCCACTTT
TRBJ1-6	few	TRBV2	TRBD1	CASSKQGAYSPLHF	TGTGCCAGCAGTAAACAGGGGGCTTATTCACCCCTCCACTTT
TRBJ1-4	.	TRBV6-1	.	CASSPRGGGLFF	TGTGCCAGCAGTCCCCGGGGGGGGGGACTGTTTTTT
TRBJ1-4	many	TRBV25-1	.	CASSELKGVGTNEKLFF	TGTGCCAGCAGTGAACTTAAAGGGGTTGGAACTAATGAAAAACTGTTTTTT
TRBJ2-7	.	TRBV7-9	.	CASSFQGIYEQYF	TGTGCCAGCAGCTTCCAGGGAATCTACGAGCAGTACTTC
TRBJ2-7	many	TRBV5-1	.	CASSLTPEAYEQYF	TGCGCCAGCAGCTTGACTCCCGAGGCCTACGAGCAGTACTTC
TRBJ1-2	.	TRBV7-8	.	CASSLNRETYGYTF	TGTGCCAGCAGCTTAAACCGGGAGACTTATGGCTACACCTTC
TRBJ1-5	few	TRBV6-1	.	CASTVWDRSAQPQHF	TGTGCCAGCACAGTATGGGACCGCAGCGCTCAGCCCCAGCATTTT
TRBJ2-7	.	TRBV7-9	TRBD2	CASSDPGTSGYEQYF	TGTGCCAGCAGCGACCCCGGGACTAGCGGCTACGAGCAGTACTTC
TRBJ1-2	many	TRBV6-2/TRBV6-3	.	CASSYSKGFNYGYTF	TGTGCCAGCAGTTACTCGAAAGGATTTAACTATGGCTACACCTTC
TRBJ2-7	.	TRBV29-1	.	CSVAFGSRYYEQYF	TGCAGCGTTGCCTTCGGGTCTAGATACTACGAGCAGTACTTC
TRBJ2-7	few	TRBV11-2	TRBD2	CASSLLTSGRALNEQYF	TGTGCCAGCAGCCTTCTTACTAGCGGGAGGGCCTTGAACGAGCAGTACTTC
TRBJ1-5	many	TRBV12-3/TRBV12-4	.	CASSLGTPNQPQHF	TGTGCCAGCTCCCTGGGGACCCCCAATCAGCCCCAGCATTTT
TRBJ2-7	many	TRBV20-1	TRBD1	CSAQRDRGSEQYF	TGCAGTGCTCAGAGGGACAGGGGGTCCGAGCAGTACTTC
TRBJ2-5	few	TRBV11-2	TRBD2	CASSGSGTSGGARETQYF	TGTGCCAGCAGCGGATCCGGGACTAGCGGGGGGGCCCGGGAGACCCAGTACTTC
TRBJ2-7	many	TRBV28	.	CATQVKGYEQYF	TGTGCCACCCAGGTGAAGGGCTACGAGCAGTACTTC
TRBJ2-7	.	TRBV6-2/TRBV6-3	.	CASSYGAAGRKEQYF	TGTGCCAGCAGTTACGGCGCGGCAGGGAGGAAAGAGCAGTACTTC
TRBJ1-5	few	TRBV3-1	.	CASSQDGRYQPQHF	TGTGCCAGCAGCCAAGATGGGAGATATCAGCCCCAGCATTTT
TRBJ2-7	few	TRBV7-9	.	CASSMGAYEQYF	TGTGCCAGCAGTATGGGGGCGTACGAGCAGTACTTC
TRBJ2-7	many	TRBV2	.	CASGSTVTYEQYF	TGTGCCAGCGGAAGCACGGTTACCTACGAGCAGTACTTC
TRBJ1-2	.	TRBV18	.	CASSPTGVWDGVFYGYTF	TGTGCCAGCTCACCAACAGGAGTATGGGACGGAGTCTTCTATGGCTACACCTTC
TRBJ1-1	many	TRBV7-2	.	CASSFDRINTEAFF	TGTGCCAGCAGCTTTGATAGGATTAACACTGAAGCTTTCTTT
TRBJ2-7	few	TRBV2	.	CASLPGPGAEQYF	TGTGCCAGCCTGCCCGGACCAGGGGCCGAGCAGTACTTC
TRBJ2-5	many	TRBV2	TRBD2	CASRTLAGGGETQYF	TGTGCCAGCAGGACCCTAGCGGGAGGTGGAGAGACCCAGTACTTC
TRBJ1-4	few	TRBV25-1	.	CASSEAFGQHNEKLFF	TGTGCCAGCAGTGAAGCATTTGGACAGCATAATGAAAAACTGTTTTTT
TRBJ2-2	.	TRBV6-1	TRBD1	CASSTQGAHTGELFF	TGTGCCAGCAGTACTCAGGGGGCACACACCGGGGAGCTGTTTTTT
TRBJ1-1	many	TRBV28	.	CASSFVDTEAFF	TGTGCCAGCAGTTTTGTGGACACTGAAGCTTTCTTT
TRBJ1-6	.	TRBV19	.	CASTATRENSPLHF	TGTGCCAGTACCGCGACCAGGGAAAATTCACCCCTCCACTTT
TRBJ1-5	many	TRBV28	.	CASSSYGQSNQPQHF	TGTGCCAGCAGTTCCTATGGACAGAGTAATCAGCCCCAGCATTTT
TRBJ1-6	many	TRBV2	.	CARTNPGLRDSPLHF	TGTGCCCGCACAAACCCGGGACTTAGGGATTCACCCCTCCACTTT
TRBJ1-5	.	TRBV28	TRBD1	CASSLGLGTGGQPQHF	TGTGCCAGCAGTTTAGGGTTAGGGACAGGGGGCCAGCCCCAGCATTTT
TRBJ1-1	.	TRBV6-1	.	CASSEPLPWEGTISSRNTEAFF	TGTGCCAGCAGTGAACCTCTCCCCTGGGAAGGGACAATATCGTCGAGGAACACTGAAGCTTTCTTT
TRBJ1-1	few	TRBV5-1	.	CASSPQLGSVNTEAFF	TGCGCCAGCAGCCCGCAACTTGGATCGGTGAACACTGAAGCTTTCTTT